These 30 T cell receptor beta chains share one sample of origin, sequenced in a study of neurological immune-mediated disorders. TCRdb reprocessed the 5' RACE reads via MiXCR and lists one record per CDR3 protein. The repertoire holds 80,000 to 95,000 distinct CDR3 sequences, with around 3.6% as singletons. Sample: PBMCs. The receptor source for this set is a woman in her 50s with multiple sclerosis.

There are many counts of this clonotype. V usage is TRBV6-5 and J usage is TRBJ1-6; D is perhaps TRBD1 (5 bases). CDR3 length: 16 residues. Germline V gives CDR1 MNHEY, CDR2 SVGAGI. V lost 7 bases and J 1 base, leaving 14 bases between the germline ends. In DNA, the CDR3 is TGTGCCAGCACCCAAGGATGGGGGTCCTATAATTCACCCCTCCACTTT. Translation: CASTQGWGSYNSPLHF.

With regard to this clonotype: Given a much more abundant clone one base away, this may be a read error. V is TRBV12-5 and J is TRBJ1-5; 7 nucleotides align to TRBD1. The CDR3 loop spans 14 amino acids. Germline CDR1 reads LGHNT; CDR2 reads FRNRAP. CDR3 region: CASGPQGSGQHQHF. The CDR3 coding sequence is TGTGCTAGTGGGCCACAGGGGTCGGGTCAGCACCAGCATTTT.

This clonotype occurred many times. The rearrangement joins TRBV11-3 to TRBJ2-5, with D perhaps TRBD2 (6 bases). Trimming cost V 1 base and J 5 bases, with 11 bases left between them. The CDR3 spans 14 residues. Germline values: CDR1 SGHNT, CDR2 YENEEA. The CDR3 sequence: CASSLGPLAETQYF. CDR3 nucleotides: TGTGCCAGCAGCTTAGGTCCCCTAGCGGAGACCCAGTACTTC.

In this sample, this clonotype turned up many times. The V and J genes are TRBV5-1 and TRBJ1-1; D remains ambiguous. Trimming cost V 0 bases and J 5 bases, with 17 bases left between them. The length of the CDR3 is 16 residues. Germline V gene lookup returns CDR1 SGHRS and CDR2 YFSETQ. The CDR3, as DNA: TGCGCCAGCAGCTTGGCAGGCAAAACACGGCGGACTGAAGCTTTCTTT. Its protein product is CASSLAGKTRRTEAFF.

This clonotype has ten or more counts. This chain uses TRBV7-9 with TRBJ1-4; tentative D call: TRBD1 (5 bases). Germline-derived CDR1 and CDR2 are SEHNR and FQNEAQ (reference sequence). The CDR3 has 17 amino acids. Between the trimmed V and J ends, which lost 4 bases and 6 bases, there was a span of 21 bases. The CDR3 sequence is CASSSGVMGTGDEKLFF. CDR3 coding DNA: TGTGCCAGCAGCTCCGGGGTTATGGGAACAGGTGATGAAAAACTGTTTTTT. Using reference TRBV7-9 and TRBJ1-4 for the parts outside the CDR3, the full variable domain is DTGVSQNPRHKITKRGQNVTFRCDPISEHNRLYWYRQTLGQGPEFLTYFQNEAQLEKSRLLSDRFSAERPKGSFSTLEIQRTEQGDSAMYLCASSSGVMGTGDEKLFFGSGTQLSVL.

This clonotype was observed many times. V is TRBV20-1 and J is TRBJ1-2, with D perhaps TRBD1 (5 bases). With 0 bases removed from V and 5 bases from J, the gap between germline ends came to 10 bases. The germline gives CDR1 DFQATT, CDR2 SNEGSKA (reference sequence). The CDR3 loop spans 13 amino acids. The CDR3 loop reads CSARDLAGYGYTF. CDR3 nucleotides: TGCAGTGCTAGAGATTTGGCAGGGTATGGCTACACCTTC.

This clonotype was detected ten times or more. The chain carries TRBV5-6 and TRBJ1-1, with D possibly matching TRBD1 (6 bases). The V gene's germline CDR1 is SGHDT and CDR2 YYEEEE. This CDR3 spans 13 amino acids. V dropped 4 bases and J dropped 8 bases, with 15 bases sitting between them. The CDR3 loop is CASSLQGRGEAFF. The CDR3 nucleotides are TGTGCCAGCAGCCTACAGGGTCGGGGGGAAGCTTTCTTT.

This clonotype was recorded at least ten times. This rearrangement joins TRBV12-3 or TRBV12-4 to TRBJ2-7; no clear D. V shed 5 bases and J shed 6 bases, with 14 bases lying between them. The CDR3 spans 13 residues. The CDR3 DNA reads as TGTGCCAGCAGTCCCCCCCAAGGTGCCGAGCAGTACTTC. Its protein product is CASSPPQGAEQYF.

This chain joins TRBV7-9 and TRBJ1-4; no clear D gene. CDR3 length: 13 residues. Deletions cut 4 bases from V and 5 bases from J, with 8 bases between. In germline, CDR1 is SEHNR, CDR2 FQNEAQ (reference sequence). Written as DNA, the CDR3 is TGTGCCAGCAGCTCCTGGAGCAATGAAAAACTGTTTTTT. Translated: CASSSWSNEKLFF. Full variable domain (missing parts from reference TRBV7-9 and TRBJ1-4): DTGVSQNPRHKITKRGQNVTFRCDPISEHNRLYWYRQTLGQGPEFLTYFQNEAQLEKSRLLSDRFSAERPKGSFSTLEIQRTEQGDSAMYLCASSSWSNEKLFFGSGTQLSVL.

This clonotype was detected ten times or more. The V gene is TRBV29-1, the J gene TRBJ2-1; TRBD1 aligns across 11 bases. This CDR3 is 19 amino acids long. Germline V gives CDR1 SQVTM, CDR2 ANQGSEA. With 6 bases clipped from V and 3 bases from J, the junction kept 19 bases outside the gene matches. CDR3 sequence: CSVLGGQGGFGGSYNEQFF. CDR3 sequence (DNA): TGCAGCGTCCTAGGGGGACAGGGGGGTTTTGGCGGGAGCTACAATGAGCAGTTCTTC.

This clonotype was seen many times. The rearrangement joins TRBV20-1 to TRBJ2-7, with D unclear. Trimming took 0 bases from V and 6 from J, leaving 9 bases between them. The CDR3 length is 12 residues. Germline CDR1 reads DFQATT; CDR2 reads SNEGSKA (reference sequence). CDR3 protein: CSARDLSVEQYF. The CDR3 DNA follows: TGCAGTGCTAGAGATCTAAGCGTCGAGCAGTACTTC.

This clonotype came up many times. V usage is TRBV5-5 and J usage is TRBJ1-2; D is unclear. Per germline, CDR1 SGHKS and CDR2 YYEKEE (reference sequence). The ends were cut back, 2 bases at V and 3 bases at J, with 5 bases in the middle. CDR3 size: 12 residues. The CDR3 region is CASSFKDYGYTF. The CDR3 bases are TGTGCCAGCAGCTTTAAAGACTATGGCTACACCTTC.

This clonotype was seen at least ten times. V is TRBV5-1 and J is TRBJ2-7, with 12 nucleotides matching TRBD2. V was clipped by 4 bases and J by 5 bases; unmatched bases: 7. Germline loops: CDR1 SGHRS, CDR2 YFSETQ. The CDR3 runs to 15 residues. The CDR3 DNA reads as TGCGCCAGCAGCCCTCGACTAGCGGGGGCCCACGAGCAGTACTTC. It yields the protein CASSPRLAGAHEQYF.

The table lists this clonotype with many counts. The chain joins TRBV10-3 to TRBJ2-3, with 9 nucleotides matching TRBD2. The CDR3 is made up of 14 amino acids. In germline, CDR1 is ENHRY, CDR2 SYGVKD. V lost 10 bases, J lost 6 bases, and 11 bases stayed unmatched. CDR3 nucleotide sequence: TGTGCCACCGGCGGGGGGGCCCTACTTGATACGCAGTATTTT. Protein product: CATGGGALLDTQYF.

Ten or more counts support this clonotype. The V and J genes are TRBV6-5 and TRBJ1-3; D perhaps matches TRBD1 (6 bases). The CDR3 consists of 15 residues. CDR1 and CDR2 from the germline V gene are MNHEY and SVGAGI. V was pared by 4 bases and J by 8 bases, with 18 bases between. The CDR3 bases are TGTGCCAGCAGTTCAACAGGGTCTACTGGGCACACCATATATTTT. The encoded protein is CASSSTGSTGHTIYF.

In this sample, this clonotype turned up many times. J is TRBJ2-5 and V is TRBV6-1; tentatively, D is TRBD1 or TRBD2 (6 bases each). Germline V gives CDR1 MNHNS, CDR2 SASEGT. The CDR3 is 15 amino acids. Trimming removed 2 bases from V and 5 bases from J, with 15 bases in between. CDR3: CASSEWMRGGETQYF. Here the CDR3 DNA reads TGTGCCAGCAGTGAATGGATGCGAGGGGGGGAGACCCAGTACTTC.

This clonotype was seen ten or more times. The chain carries TRBV7-2 and TRBJ2-2; D is unresolved. CDR1 is SGHTA, CDR2 FQGNSA, per germline. The CDR3 runs to 16 residues. V lost 2 bases and J lost 0, with 10 bases in between. CDR3 nucleotide sequence: TGTGCCAGCAGCTTAATGTCCCTAACGAACACCGGGGAGCTGTTTTTT. Encoded protein: CASSLMSLTNTGELFF.

This clonotype was detected many times. The chain combines TRBV15 with TRBJ1-1; D call uncertain. The CDR3 consists of 15 residues. Germline V CDR1 and CDR2: LNHNV, YYDKDF (reference sequence). V lost 0 bases and J lost 0, with 8 bases in between. The CDR3 protein is CATSRDRAVNTEAFF. The CDR3 region has the DNA TGTGCCACCAGCAGAGATCGGGCGGTGAACACTGAAGCTTTCTTT. Based on the CDR3 plus reference TRBV15 and TRBJ1-1, the full variable domain is DAMVIQNPRYQVTQFGKPVTLSCSQTLNHNVMYWYQQKSSQAPKLLFHYYDKDFNNEADTPDNFQSRRPNTSFCFLDIRSPGLGDTAMYLCATSRDRAVNTEAFFGQGTRLTVV.

This clonotype was detected many times. The rearrangement joins TRBV5-6 to TRBJ1-1, with D hard to call. In germline, CDR1 is SGHDT, CDR2 YYEEEE. The V gene lost 0 bases and the J gene lost 8 bases, with 5 bases spanning the gap. This CDR3 comprises 11 residues. Here the CDR3 reads CASSLAREAFF. CDR3 bases: TGTGCCAGCAGCTTGGCCCGGGAAGCTTTCTTT. Complete variable domain (other parts from reference TRBV5-6 and TRBJ1-1): DAGVTQSPTHLIKTRGQQVTLRCSPKSGHDTVSWYQQALGQGPQFIFQYYEEEERQRGNFPDRFSGHQFPNYSSELNVNALLLGDSALYLCASSLAREAFFGQGTRLTVV.

This clonotype came up many times. The J gene is TRBJ2-3, the V gene TRBV20-1; D not resolved. Trimming took off 1 base at V and 3 bases at J, with 8 bases between the two ends. Germline values: CDR1 DFQATT, CDR2 SNEGSKA (reference sequence). This CDR3 has 13 amino acids. The CDR3, as DNA: TGCAGTGCTAGAGCCCAACCGACAGATACGCAGTATTTT. Its translation: CSARAQPTDTQYF.

Many counts were recorded for this clonotype. This chain's CDR3 is CSSGGNQPQHF. For the CDR3, the DNA is TGCAGCTCTGGGGGCAATCAGCCCCAGCATTTT. The chain uses TRBV20-1 and TRBJ1-5; D call uncertain. CDR1 DFQATT and CDR2 SNEGSKA come from the germline V gene (reference sequence). The CDR3 length is 11 residues.

There are many counts of this clonotype. The chain couples TRBV6-1 to TRBJ2-1, with D perhaps matching TRBD1 or TRBD2 (5 bases each). Per the germline V gene, CDR1 is MNHNS and CDR2 is SASEGT. The germline V and J ends were trimmed by 4 bases and 9 bases, with 16 bases remaining between them. The CDR3 runs to 14 residues. CDR3 coding DNA: TGTGCCAGCAGTGTAATTCCCGGGGCGGGTGAGCAGTTCTTC. Its protein product is CASSVIPGAGEQFF.

In its sample, this clonotype was seen many times. The rearrangement uses TRBV15 and TRBJ2-2; unclear D gene. The CDR3 runs to 15 residues. V was cut by 9 bases and J by 2 bases, with 16 bases left in between. CDR1 LNHNV and CDR2 YYDKDF come from the germline V gene (reference sequence). CDR3 coding DNA: TGTGCCACAGGAGACCGTGGGGTTAACACCGGGGAGCTGTTTTTT. It yields the protein CATGDRGVNTGELFF.

This clonotype was found many times. This rearrangement joins TRBV24-1 to TRBJ2-1; TRBD1 or TRBD2 may be the D gene (5 bases each). CDR3 length equals 16 residues. The V end lost 5 bases, the J end lost 8 bases, and 21 bases lay between the germline ends. From germline, CDR1 is KGHDR and CDR2 SFDVKD. In DNA, the CDR3 is TGTGCCACCAGTGGTGCCGGGACCCACTTAAGGGATGAGCAGTTCTTC. Protein sequence: CATSGAGTHLRDEQFF.

Many counts were recorded for this clonotype. J is TRBJ2-7 and V is TRBV9, with a possible D match to TRBD2 (5 bases). The V and J ends lost 3 bases and 0 bases respectively, with 10 bases between them. The CDR3 spans 14 residues. Germline V gene lookup returns CDR1 SGDLS and CDR2 YYNGEE. CDR3 DNA: TGTGCCAGCAGCGCCGGGATTTCCTCCTACGAGCAGTACTTC. Translated, it gives CASSAGISSYEQYF.

This clonotype occurred many times. The gene calls are TRBV7-8 and TRBJ1-2, with D tentatively TRBD1 (6 bases). Germline-derived CDR1 and CDR2 are SGHVS and FQNEAQ. V lost 5 bases and J 8 bases, leaving 15 bases between the germline ends. The CDR3 is made up of 13 amino acids. The CDR3 protein is CASSRGPSGGYTF. In DNA form, the CDR3 reads TGTGCCAGCAGCCGGGGGCCATCTGGCGGCTACACCTTC.

On this clonotype itself: A read error is possible here, since a much larger clone lies one base away. V and J are TRBV20-1 and TRBJ2-7, with no clear D. Trimming took 7 bases from V and 5 from J, leaving 18 bases between them. This CDR3 comprises 13 residues. Germline CDR1 DFQATT, CDR2 SNEGSKA (reference sequence). The CDR3 DNA reads as TGCAGTGACCCGACGGGTGGTCCGGACGAGCAGTACTTC. Amino acids: CSDPTGGPDEQYF.

There are many counts of this clonotype. The genes are TRBV6-6 and TRBJ1-2; unclear D gene. Trimming stripped 0 bases from V and 8 bases from J, with 10 bases between. The CDR3 runs to 13 residues. The germline V gene encodes CDR1 MNHNY and CDR2 SVGAGI (reference sequence). CDR3 nucleotide sequence: TGTGCCAGCAGTTACTCGAACGGGAAGGGCTACACCTTC. Amino acid sequence: CASSYSNGKGYTF.

This clonotype was found once. Being one base from a much bigger clone, this may be a read error. The genes are TRBV5-1 and TRBJ1-3, with D possibly TRBD1 on 5 matching bases. CDR1 is SGHRS, CDR2 YFSETQ, per germline. This CDR3 comprises 15 residues. With 4 bases removed from V and 1 base from J, the gap between germline ends came to 12 bases. CDR3 in DNA: TGCGCCAGCAGCCTGACAGCGAAATCTGGAAACACCATATATTTT. Its protein product is CASSLTAKSGNTIYF.

This clonotype showed up many times. The rearrangement joins TRBV7-8 to TRBJ2-1; 9 nucleotides align to TRBD2. Germline loops: CDR1 SGHVS, CDR2 FQNEAQ. Trimming cost V 3 bases and J 8 bases; bases outside gene matches: 14. The length of the CDR3 is 17 residues. The CDR3 DNA reads as TGTGCCAGCAGCTTGCGGACCCGCGGGGGGGCTAAAGATGAGCAGTTCTTC. It specifies CASSLRTRGGAKDEQFF.